Shown below are 17 T cell receptor beta chains from a single sample sequenced in a study of patients and donors after allogeneic stem cell transplantation. A single record per CDR3 protein comes from TCRdb applying MiXCR to the RT-PCR reads. Counted here are over 65,000 distinct CDR3 sequences, about a quarter occurring once; the ten biggest clones make up around 27%. Sequenced sample: blood, either unsorted or a sorted T cell fraction (not recorded which). The receptors were sampled from a human donor who was either an allogeneic HSCT recipient or a stem cell or donor lymphocyte infusion donor (not recorded which). It is not recorded whose cells these are; they may come from a transplant donor.

V and J are TRBV2 and TRBJ1-5; D remains unclear. This CDR3 has 20 amino acids. Germline-derived CDR1 and CDR2 are SNHLY and FYNNEI. Trimming pared 0 bases from V and 1 base from J, leaving 22 bases between. The CDR3 region has the DNA TGTGCCAGCAGTGAAGCGCTGGCCAGAATAGAGACCGCGAGCAATCAGCCCCAGCATTTT. It yields the protein CASSEALARIETASNQPQHF. Full variable domain (rest looked up from reference TRBV2 and TRBJ1-5): EPEVTQTPSHQVTQMGQEVILRCVPISNHLYFYWYRQILGQKVEFLVSFYNNEISEKSEIFDDQFSVERPDGSNFTLKIRSTKLEDSAMYFCASSEALARIETASNQPQHFGDGTRLSIL.

This clonotype has just a few counts. This chain links TRBV24-1 with TRBJ2-2; 9 nucleotides align to TRBD1. The J segment lost 6 bases and the V segment lost 4 bases, leaving 8 bases of the junction unmatched. This CDR3 is built from 16 residues. Germline V gene sequence: CDR1 KGHDR, CDR2 SFDVKD. The CDR3 nucleotides are TGTGCCACCAGTGAACCGGGACAGGGTTCGGCCGGGGAGCTGTTTTTT. Translation gives CATSEPGQGSAGELFF.

The V and J genes are TRBV15 and TRBJ2-3; the D call may be TRBD1 or TRBD2 (6 bases each). The CDR3 is 16 residues long. Germline V gene lookup returns CDR1 LNHNV and CDR2 YYDKDF (reference sequence). Between the trimmed V and J ends, which lost 7 bases and 0 bases, there was a span of 17 bases. The CDR3 coding sequence is TGTGCCACCAACTATGACAGGACTACTAGCACAGATACGCAGTATTTT. Protein: CATNYDRTTSTDTQYF.

This clonotype was counted only a few times. The J gene is TRBJ1-4, the V gene TRBV20-1; 7 bases agree with TRBD1. Germline V gene data show CDR1 as DFQATT and CDR2 as SNEGSKA (reference sequence). The V segment lost 5 bases and the J segment 0 bases; nucleotides outside the gene matches: 3. CDR3 length: 14 amino acids. The CDR3 reads CSAQDRSTNEKLFF. DNA for the CDR3: TGCAGTGCTCAGGACAGGTCAACTAATGAAAAACTGTTTTTT.

This clonotype was counted a few times. J is TRBJ2-3 and V is TRBV19; unclear D gene. From germline, CDR1 is LNHDA and CDR2 SQIVND (reference sequence). This CDR3 has 13 amino acids. Trimming left V 4 bases short and J 6 bases short, with 11 bases between. CDR3 in amino acids: CASSTLFWDTQYF. The CDR3 coding sequence is TGTGCCAGTAGTACTTTGTTTTGGGATACGCAGTATTTT.

The chain couples TRBV25-1 to TRBJ1-2, with 8 bases matching TRBD1. Trimming cost V 4 bases and J 4 bases; bases outside gene matches: 11. CDR1 is MGHDK and CDR2 is SYGVNS in the germline V gene. The CDR3 has 16 amino acids. The CDR3 region is CASSAKDRVRGYGYTF. The CDR3 DNA is TGTGCCAGCAGTGCAAAGGACAGGGTGAGGGGCTATGGCTACACCTTC.

The J gene is TRBJ2-1, the V gene TRBV24-1; 10 nucleotides line up with TRBD2. The length of the CDR3 is 15 residues. Per the germline V gene, CDR1 is KGHDR and CDR2 is SFDVKD. V lost 3 bases to trimming and J lost 7 bases; unmatched junction nucleotides: 5. The CDR3 loop is CATSDPSGRGNEQFF. The CDR3 DNA is TGTGCCACCAGTGATCCTAGCGGGAGAGGAAATGAGCAGTTCTTC.

The J gene is TRBJ1-4, the V gene TRBV20-1; D is unclear. Germline V CDR1 and CDR2: DFQATT, SNEGSKA (reference sequence). The CDR3 is 12 residues long. The V and J ends lost 1 base and 8 bases respectively, with 8 bases between them. The CDR3 coding sequence is TGCAGTGCTAGAGTGAGAGCCGAAAAACTGTTTTTT. Translated: CSARVRAEKLFF.

The chain joins TRBV20-1 to TRBJ2-4, with 9 bases identical to TRBD2. This CDR3 comprises 13 residues. CDR1 is DFQATT, CDR2 SNEGSKA, per germline (reference sequence). V was pared by 5 bases and J by 6 bases, with 5 bases of the junction left unmatched. The CDR3 region has the DNA TGCAGTGCTGTAGCGGGAGCTGGAAACATTCAGTACTTC. The encoded protein is CSAVAGAGNIQYF.

This chain joins TRBV9 and TRBJ2-5; 11 bases are a match to TRBD2. The CDR3 is made up of 18 amino acids. V was clipped by 4 bases and J by 3 bases; unmatched bases: 14. The germline CDR1 and CDR2 sequences are SGDLS and YYNGEE. In nucleotides, the CDR3 is TGTGCCAGCAGCCCCGGAGTAGCGGGAGGGCGTATCGAAGAGACCCAGTACTTC. Encoded protein: CASSPGVAGGRIEETQYF. Using reference TRBV9 and TRBJ2-5 for the parts outside the CDR3, the full variable domain is DSGVTQTPKHLITATGQRVTLRCSPRSGDLSVYWYQQSLDQGLQFLIQYYNGEERAKGNILERFSAQQFPDLHSELNLSSLELGDSALYFCASSPGVAGGRIEETQYFGPGTRLLVL.

The table lists this clonotype with a few counts. The chain carries TRBV9 and TRBJ2-1; tentatively, D is TRBD1 (6 bases). V was trimmed by 0 bases and J by 0 bases, leaving 7 bases between them. The length of the CDR3 is 15 residues. Germline loops: CDR1 SGDLS, CDR2 YYNGEE. The CDR3: CASSVEGGSYNEQFF. The CDR3 DNA reads as TGTGCCAGCAGCGTAGAAGGGGGCTCCTACAATGAGCAGTTCTTC.

This clonotype was counted between two and nine times. The V and J genes are TRBV3-1 and TRBJ1-2; 7 positions match TRBD1. This CDR3 has 13 residues. Germline lookup yields CDR1 LGHDT and CDR2 YNNKEL (reference sequence). Germline trimming cut 4 bases from V and 4 bases from J; bases unmatched to any gene: 3. The CDR3 nucleotides read TGTGCCAGCAGCCGAGGACAGGTCTATGGCTACACCTTC. Its protein is CASSRGQVYGYTF.

This clonotype has just a few counts. This chain joins TRBV12-3 or TRBV12-4 and TRBJ1-5; tentatively, D is TRBD1 (6 bases). V was clipped by 3 bases and J by 2 bases, with 20 bases between them. The CDR3 has 18 amino acids. This CDR3 is CASSFVQGGPGGNQPQHF. The CDR3 DNA sequence: TGTGCCAGCAGTTTTGTACAGGGCGGGCCGGGGGGCAATCAGCCCCAGCATTTT.

This clonotype was counted only a few times. V gene TRBV7-8 combines with J gene TRBJ1-1, with D hard to call. The CDR3 has 15 amino acids. CDR1 is SGHVS and CDR2 is FQNEAQ in the germline V gene. V was cut by 1 base and J by 1 base, with 10 bases left in between. The CDR3 protein is CASSLEPTRNTEAFF. DNA for the CDR3: TGTGCCAGCAGCTTAGAGCCCACCAGGAACACTGAAGCTTTCTTT.

This chain joins TRBV7-2 and TRBJ2-2; no definite D call. Germline lookup yields CDR1 SGHTA and CDR2 FQGNSA. V was trimmed by 1 base and J by 7 bases, leaving 7 bases between them. The length of the CDR3 is 13 residues. The CDR3 nucleotides are TGTGCCAGCAGCTTAGTCTTCAGCGGGGAGCTGTTTTTT. As protein: CASSLVFSGELFF.

The genes are TRBV5-6 and TRBJ2-7; 8 nucleotides line up with TRBD1. The CDR3 totals 16 residues. In germline, CDR1 is SGHDT, CDR2 YYEEEE. Losses at the gene ends were 0 bases for V and 1 base for J; bases not matched to a gene: 6. CDR3 nucleotides: TGTGCCAGCAGCTTGGTCATGACAGGGGCATCCTACGAGCAGTACTTC. Amino acid sequence: CASSLVMTGASYEQYF.

This clonotype has more than one count but fewer than ten. This chain joins TRBV5-6 and TRBJ1-2; D is possibly TRBD1 (6 bases). The CDR3 is made up of 15 amino acids. Germline assignment: CDR1 SGHDT and CDR2 YYEEEE. Trimming stripped 4 bases from V and 7 bases from J, with 20 bases between. The CDR3 reads CASSLRTDPFGGYTF. CDR3 DNA sequence: TGTGCCAGCAGCCTAAGGACAGATCCATTCGGTGGCTACACCTTC.